This T cell receptor beta chain is drawn from a study of shared clonotypes between healthy human individuals. Findings and limits, study-wide: The authors sampled blood alone, and tissue repertoires likely differ. Clonotype sharing among donors likely depends on sequencing depth.

In its sample, this clone was seen once. The antigen remains unidentified. Deep was the level at which the assay was run. Here immunoSEQ multiplex PCR was the method, and the copy in TCRdb shows in-frame clones only, minus some. The sample holds around 1,900,000 clones; about 93% are singletons and the top ten take over 1.5%. Naive CD8 populations comprised CD45RO-negative cells positively selected for CCR7, excluding terminally differentiated effector memory CD45RA+ cells. Among the donors, all were Caucasian adults who lived in Nashville, Tennessee. The CDR3 runs to 12 residues. V was shortened by 3 bases and J by 4 bases, with 8 bases between the two germline ends. Germline V gives CDR1 GTSNPN, CDR2 SVGIG (reference sequence).

This sequence originates from a man between 18 and 29 years old in good health. Some clones in this sample may be carry-over from other donors' samples. V and J are TRBV30 and TRBJ2-3, with unresolved D. Sequencing was performed on naive CD8+ T cells from PBMCs. CDR3 in DNA: TGTGCCTGGAGCCCTTTGGCAGATACGCAGTATTTT. It specifies CAWSPLADTQYF.